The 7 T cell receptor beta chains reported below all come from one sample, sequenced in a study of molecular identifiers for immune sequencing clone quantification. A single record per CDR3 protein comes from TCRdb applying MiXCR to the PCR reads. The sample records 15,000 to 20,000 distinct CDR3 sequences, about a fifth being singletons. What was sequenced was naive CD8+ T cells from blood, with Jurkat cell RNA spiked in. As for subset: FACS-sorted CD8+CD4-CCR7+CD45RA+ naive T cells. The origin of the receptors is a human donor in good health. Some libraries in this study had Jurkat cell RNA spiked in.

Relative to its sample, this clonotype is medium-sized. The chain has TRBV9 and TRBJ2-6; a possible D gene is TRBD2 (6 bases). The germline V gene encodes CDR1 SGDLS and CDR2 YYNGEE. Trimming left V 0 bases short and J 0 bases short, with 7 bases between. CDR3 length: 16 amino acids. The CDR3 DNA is TGTGCCAGCAGCGTAGCGGGGGTCTCTGGGGCCAACGTCCTGACTTTC. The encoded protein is CASSVAGVSGANVLTF.

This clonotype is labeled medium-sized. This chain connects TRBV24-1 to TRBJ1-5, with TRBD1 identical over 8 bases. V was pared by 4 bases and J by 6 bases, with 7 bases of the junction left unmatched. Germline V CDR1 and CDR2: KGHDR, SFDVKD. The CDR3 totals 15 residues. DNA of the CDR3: TGTGCCACCAGTGAAAATACAGGGGGGAGTCAGCCCCAGCATTTT. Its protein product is CATSENTGGSQPQHF.

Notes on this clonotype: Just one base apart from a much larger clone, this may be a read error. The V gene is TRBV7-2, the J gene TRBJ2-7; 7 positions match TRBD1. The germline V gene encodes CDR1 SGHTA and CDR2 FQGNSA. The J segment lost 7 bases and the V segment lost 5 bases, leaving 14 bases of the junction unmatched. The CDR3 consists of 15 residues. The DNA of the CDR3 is TGTGCCAGCAGCGTTATGGGACAGAATTTATTTGAGCAGTACTTC. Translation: CASSVMGQNLFEQYF. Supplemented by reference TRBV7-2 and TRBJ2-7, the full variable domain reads GAGVSQSPSNKVTEKGKDVELRCDPISGHTALYWYRQSLGQGLEFLIYFQGNSAPDKSGLPSDRFSAERTGGSVSTLTIQRTQQEDSAVYLCASSVMGQNLFEQYFGPGTRLTVT.

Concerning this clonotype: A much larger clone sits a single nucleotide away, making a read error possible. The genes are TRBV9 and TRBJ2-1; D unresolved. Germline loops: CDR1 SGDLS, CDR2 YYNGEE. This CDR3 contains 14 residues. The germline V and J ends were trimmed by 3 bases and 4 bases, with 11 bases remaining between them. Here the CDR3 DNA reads TGTGCCAGCAGCGGATGGACCTCTTACAATGAGCAGTTCTTC. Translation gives CASSGWTSYNEQFF.

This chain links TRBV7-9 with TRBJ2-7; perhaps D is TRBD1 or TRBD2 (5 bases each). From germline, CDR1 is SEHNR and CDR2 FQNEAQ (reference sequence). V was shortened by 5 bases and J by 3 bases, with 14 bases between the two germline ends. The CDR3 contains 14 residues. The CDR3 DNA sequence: TGTGCCAGCAGCCAACGGGACGGTAACTACGAGCAGTACTTC. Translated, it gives CASSQRDGNYEQYF.

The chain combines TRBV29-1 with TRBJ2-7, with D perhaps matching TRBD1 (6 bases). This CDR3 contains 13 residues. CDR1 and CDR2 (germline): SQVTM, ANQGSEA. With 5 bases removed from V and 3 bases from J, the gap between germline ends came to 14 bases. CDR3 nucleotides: TGCAGCGTTCGTCCTGAACAGGGCTACGAGCAGTACTTC. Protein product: CSVRPEQGYEQYF.

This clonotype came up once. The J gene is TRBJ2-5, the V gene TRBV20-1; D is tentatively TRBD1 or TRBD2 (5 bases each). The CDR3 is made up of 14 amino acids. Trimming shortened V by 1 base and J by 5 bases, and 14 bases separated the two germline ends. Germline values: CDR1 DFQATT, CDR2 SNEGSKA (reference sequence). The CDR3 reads CSARVRWGLETQYF. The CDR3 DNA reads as TGCAGTGCTAGAGTTCGCTGGGGGTTGGAGACCCAGTACTTC.